A selection of T cell receptor beta chains follows, all from one sample in a study of CD8 T cells in Susac syndrome. TCRdb re-derived calls from the immunoSEQ multiplex PCR reads in MiXCR, one entry per CDR3 protein. The sample yields over 150,000 distinct CDR3 sequences, approximately 94% seen once. Sequences were obtained from CD4+ T cells from PBMCs. The receptors come from a human donor with multiple sclerosis. Each CDR3 is given with its conserved first and last residue. D genes are given only for firm matches. Rows give clone size only sometimes, using once, few, many, or a class for an expanded clone.

abundance	v_gene	j_gene	d_gene	CDR3aa
.	TRBV7-6	TRBJ2-3	TRBD2	CASSPRGGAGAFTDTQYF
.	TRBV7-3	TRBJ1-1	.	CASSSGPVTEAFF
.	TRBV29-1	TRBJ2-5	TRBD2	CSTSEQETQYF
.	TRBV30	TRBJ1-2	.	CAWSVGQRVYGYTF
.	TRBV20-1	TRBJ2-1	TRBD2	CSARGQRASGGFSSYNEQFF
.	TRBV6-1	TRBJ1-3	.	CASAPLGWKESGNTIYF
.	TRBV5-4	TRBJ1-1	.	CASSLGAGLGTEAFF
.	TRBV2	TRBJ2-3	TRBD1	CASSRTGSTDTQYF
once	TRBV7-2	TRBJ1-4	.	CASSLSLRGGTNEKLFF
.	TRBV24-1	TRBJ1-2	.	CATSDAVYGYTF
.	TRBV6-1	TRBJ2-1	.	CASSAVGGLGDEQFF
.	TRBV5-1	TRBJ2-2	TRBD1	CASSLSGTDTGELFF
.	TRBV3-1	TRBJ2-1	TRBD2	CASTPGGPSGFNNEQFF
once	TRBV15	TRBJ2-7	TRBD1	CATSRDGEGASQYEQYF
.	TRBV28	TRBJ2-3	.	CASTLGGGTLKTQYF
.	TRBV19	TRBJ1-1	TRBD1	CASKGQGDGSEAFF
.	TRBV18	TRBJ2-1	TRBD2	CASSPAGGGNEQFF
.	TRBV5-6	TRBJ2-1	TRBD2	CASTVSGTFPYNEQFF
.	TRBV7-9	TRBJ1-5	.	CASSPNSNQPQHF
.	TRBV30	TRBJ1-1	.	CAWSPPRGGFNTEAFF
.	TRBV5-1	TRBJ2-1	TRBD2	CASSPGLAGTMGQFF
.	TRBV4-1	TRBJ1-1	.	CASSHLGGRSTEAFF
.	TRBV7-2	TRBJ2-5	.	CASSLSAYETQYF
.	TRBV29-1	TRBJ1-5	TRBD1	CSATTGDDQPQHF
.	TRBV19	TRBJ2-3	.	CASSIWPDTQYF
.	TRBV5-1	TRBJ2-1	.	CASSLASRTYNEQFF
.	TRBV5-6	TRBJ2-3	.	CASSFHTDTQYF
.	TRBV18	TRBJ1-2	TRBD1	CASSERTGTDLDGYTF
.	TRBV30	TRBJ1-4	TRBD1	CAWSAPGQGTTNEKLFF
.	TRBV5-4	TRBJ2-4	TRBD2	CASSSSGGKAKNIQYF
few	TRBV7-2	TRBJ2-5	TRBD2	CASSLVKRGQTQYF
.	TRBV5-1	TRBJ1-6	TRBD1	CASSPGTANSPLHF
.	TRBV20-1	TRBJ1-1	.	CSASIPNTEAFF
.	TRBV6-2/TRBV6-3	TRBJ2-3	.	CASYQRRDPADTQYF
.	TRBV5-4	TRBJ1-4	TRBD1	CASSSGAGGVSEKLFF
.	TRBV7-2	TRBJ1-1	.	CASSLTSIGTEAFF
once	TRBV18	TRBJ2-5	.	CASSPGANLQETQYF
.	TRBV20-1	TRBJ2-3	TRBD2	CSARGSSSGSTDTQYF
.	TRBV6-6	TRBJ2-3	TRBD2	CASSSGRTDTQYF